These 31 T cell receptor beta chains came from one sample sequenced in a study of blood T cells in healthy people across ages. Using a J-beta primer mix together with a sample-barcoded 5' primer, a second PCR was run for about 6 to 12 cycles. TCRdb reanalysed the 5' RACE reads using MiXCR and keeps one entry per CDR3 protein. The sample contains about 730,000 distinct CDR3 sequences, 43% of which appear only once. Sequencing input: blood. The source is a woman in her fifties or sixties in good health.

The chain has TRBV10-3 and TRBJ2-1; the match to TRBD2 covers 8 bases. J lost 5 bases, V lost 0 bases, and 9 bases had no gene match. This CDR3 contains 17 residues. Per germline, CDR1 ENHRY and CDR2 SYGVKD. CDR3 sequence reads: CAISESEIAGHDNEQFF. The CDR3 region has the DNA TGTGCCATCAGTGAGTCCGAGATAGCGGGACATGACAATGAGCAGTTCTTC.

This clonotype was observed once. The chain has TRBV10-3 and TRBJ2-7; D unclear. Germline V gene lookup returns CDR1 ENHRY and CDR2 SYGVKD. The V and J ends lost 7 bases and 0 bases respectively, with 16 bases between them. CDR3 size: 15 residues. As DNA, the CDR3 is TGTGCCATCAAAAGTGGCCAATACCCCTCCTACGAGCAGTACTTC. Translation gives CAIKSGQYPSYEQYF.

This clonotype turned up a few times. The rearrangement uses TRBV7-9 and TRBJ1-6, with D unresolved. Germline-derived CDR1 and CDR2 are SEHNR and FQNEAQ (reference sequence). The V end was cut by 0 bases, the J end by 9 bases, with 3 bases between. This CDR3 has 12 residues. The CDR3 is CASSLAISPLHF. CDR3 DNA sequence: TGTGCCAGCAGCTTAGCCATTTCACCCCTCCACTTT.

J is TRBJ2-7 and V is TRBV25-1, with D possibly being TRBD1 (6 bases). The DNA end favors TRBJ2-5, so the J call may be wrong. This CDR3 spans 15 amino acids. Germline CDR1 reads MGHDK; CDR2 reads SYGVNS. Here the CDR3 DNA reads TGTGCCAGCAGTGGGGGAAGGGGGTACCAAGAGACCCAGTACTTC. Its translation: CASSGGRGYQETQYF.

This clonotype was detected many times. The chain carries TRBV4-2 and TRBJ2-4, with D uncertain. The CDR3 extends over 13 amino acids. The germline gives CDR1 LGHNA, CDR2 YNFKEQ. Trimming took 6 bases from V and 1 from J, leaving 7 bases between them. CDR3 loop: CASRGSAKNIQYF. CDR3 in DNA: TGTGCCAGCAGGGGTTCGGCCAAAAACATTCAGTACTTC.

In its sample, this clonotype was seen a few times. This rearrangement joins TRBV6-2 or TRBV6-3 to TRBJ2-1; 8 bases align to TRBD1. The junction had 4 bases not matched to a gene; V was cut back by 2 bases and J by 10 bases. This CDR3 region has 13 residues. Germline V gene data show CDR1 as MNHEY and CDR2 as SVGEGT. For the CDR3, the DNA is TGTGCCAGCAGTTACGGGACAGGAGCCGAGCAGTTCTTC. This sequence encodes CASSYGTGAEQFF.

The chain couples TRBV4-3 to TRBJ2-4; 7 bases are shared with TRBD1. With V trimmed by 0 bases and J by 8 bases, 7 bases remained unmatched. The CDR3 runs 15 residues. The V gene's germline CDR1 is LGHNA and CDR2 YSLEER. CDR3 amino acids: CASSQDKGGRDIQYF. The DNA of the CDR3 is TGCGCCAGCAGCCAAGATAAAGGGGGCAGGGACATTCAGTACTTC.

This rearrangement joins TRBV3-1 to TRBJ2-5; D is unclear. Trimming pared 2 bases from V and 0 bases from J, leaving 13 bases between. The germline CDR1 and CDR2 sequences are LGHDT and YNNKEL (reference sequence). The CDR3 length is 16 residues. The CDR3 region has the DNA TGTGCCAGCAGCCAACCTCGGAGAACCAACCAAGAGACCCAGTACTTC. Amino acids: CASSQPRRTNQETQYF.

This clonotype was detected only a few times. This sequence joins TRBV28 and TRBJ2-1; D is uncertain. The V and J ends lost 6 bases and 8 bases respectively, with 11 bases between them. CDR3 size: 12 residues. Germline V lookup: CDR1 MDHEN, CDR2 SYDVKM. The DNA of the CDR3 is TGTGCCAGCAGCATAGTGTTGCATGAGCAGTTCTTC. It is translated as CASSIVLHEQFF.

The chain employs TRBV20-1 and TRBJ2-1, with D uncertain. Germline lookup yields CDR1 DFQATT and CDR2 SNEGSKA (reference sequence). Trimming cost V 5 bases and J 9 bases, with 14 bases left between them. CDR3 size: 12 residues. This CDR3 reads CSAPYDWSEQFF. The CDR3 DNA sequence: TGCAGTGCTCCCTATGACTGGTCTGAGCAGTTCTTC.

V is TRBV29-1 and J is TRBJ2-4, with TRBD2 matching over 7 bases. In germline, CDR1 is SQVTM, CDR2 ANQGSEA. J was trimmed by 8 bases and V by 6 bases; bases with no gene match: 16. This CDR3 comprises 15 residues. Here the CDR3 reads CSVGGADLGGDIQYF. CDR3 in DNA: TGCAGCGTCGGAGGGGCTGACCTGGGGGGGGACATTCAGTACTTC.

The rearrangement uses TRBV7-2 and TRBJ1-2; D may be TRBD1 (6 bases). The CDR3 totals 15 residues. The V end was cut by 3 bases, the J end by 4 bases, with 15 bases between. Germline assignment: CDR1 SGHTA and CDR2 FQGNSA. CDR3 loop: CASSFQGPEGYGYTF. CDR3 in DNA: TGTGCCAGCAGCTTCCAGGGGCCGGAGGGCTATGGCTACACCTTC.

The CDR3 here is CASSDPGLTKFF. The CDR3, as DNA: TGTGCCAGCAGTGACCCGGGACTAACGAAGTTCTTC. The chain employs TRBV6-5 and TRBJ2-1; 7 bases align to TRBD2. V lost 5 bases and J lost 14; bases outside the gene matches: 9. The CDR3 has 12 amino acids. Per the germline V gene, CDR1 is MNHEY and CDR2 is SVGAGI.

The V and J genes are TRBV24-1 and TRBJ2-3; a weak D match, TRBD1 (5 bases). The germline V gene has CDR1 KGHDR and CDR2 SFDVKD. CDR3 size: 16 residues. V lost 0 bases and J 3 bases, leaving 12 bases between the germline ends. CDR3 DNA sequence: TGTGCCACCAGTGATTTGCACGGGCAGGGTACAGATACGCAGTATTTT. The encoded protein is CATSDLHGQGTDTQYF.

The genes are TRBV5-1 and TRBJ2-5, with 8 nucleotides matching TRBD2. The CDR3 runs to 15 residues. J lost 5 bases, V lost 3 bases, and 9 bases had no gene match. CDR1 and CDR2 (germline): SGHRS, YFSETQ. CDR3 in DNA: TGCGCCAGCAGCTCGTCCGGGGGGGGCGTGGAGACCCAGTACTTC. Residues: CASSSSGGGVETQYF.

This clonotype came up once. This sequence joins TRBV28 and TRBJ2-7; D unresolved. The better agreement between TRBJ2-5 and the DNA end casts doubt on the J call. CDR3 length: 13 residues. Per the germline V gene, CDR1 is MDHEN and CDR2 is SYDVKM. The CDR3: CASSVGPLKTQYF. As DNA, the CDR3 is TGTGCCAGCAGTGTCGGTCCTCTAAAGACCCAGTACTTC.

The chain has TRBV20-1 and TRBJ2-5; D perhaps matches TRBD2 (5 bases). This CDR3 has 13 amino acids. Germline V lookup: CDR1 DFQATT, CDR2 SNEGSKA (reference sequence). Trimming took off 6 bases at V and 2 bases at J, with 13 bases between the two ends. CDR3 in amino acids: CSAHSTGQETQYF. As DNA, the CDR3 is TGCAGTGCCCATAGTACGGGACAAGAGACCCAGTACTTC.

This chain uses TRBV11-2 with TRBJ2-3; D not resolved. CDR3 length equals 13 residues. Trimming took 2 bases from V and 5 from J, leaving 8 bases between them. Germline CDR1 is SGHAT and CDR2 is FQNNGV. The CDR3 sequence: CASSLNGQDTQYF. The CDR3 DNA reads as TGTGCCAGCAGCTTAAATGGGCAAGATACGCAGTATTTT.

This clonotype was seen repeatedly, ten times or more. The V and J genes are TRBV2 and TRBJ2-3; perhaps TRBD1 as D (6 bases). The CDR3 extends over 12 amino acids. Germline V gene lookup returns CDR1 SNHLY and CDR2 FYNNEI. V was trimmed by 7 bases and J by 4 bases, leaving 9 bases between them. Here the CDR3 reads CASKTGSDTQYF. CDR3 sequence (DNA): TGTGCCAGCAAAACAGGGTCAGATACGCAGTATTTT.

This chain joins TRBV20-1 and TRBJ1-3; a possible D gene is TRBD1 (6 bases). CDR1 DFQATT and CDR2 SNEGSKA come from the germline V gene (reference sequence). The CDR3 loop spans 15 amino acids. V shed 5 bases and J shed 0 bases, with 14 bases lying between them. CDR3 nucleotide sequence: TGCAGTGCTCATCCGACAGGATTCTCTGGAAACACCATATATTTT. Its translation: CSAHPTGFSGNTIYF.

For this clonotype: A junction end diverges from the germline sequence, so it may reflect a read error. The chain carries TRBV7-7 and TRBJ2-1; D possibly corresponds to TRBD1 (5 bases). The CDR3 consists of 14 residues. Germline V gene data show CDR1 as SSHAT and CDR2 as FNYEAQ (reference sequence). CDR3 DNA sequence: TGTGCTAGCAGCAAATTCGACAGCTACAATGAGCAGTTCTTC. Encoded protein: CASSKFDSYNEQFF. Full variable domain (missing parts from reference TRBV7-7 and TRBJ2-1): GAGVSQSPRYKVTKRGQDVTLRCDPISSHATLYWYQQALGQGPEFLTYFNYEAQPDKSGLPSDRFSAERPEGSISTLTIQRTEQRDSAMYRCASSKFDSYNEQFFGPGTRLTVL.

The rearrangement joins TRBV7-8 to TRBJ2-7, with D uncertain. Germline CDR1 reads SGHVS; CDR2 reads FQNEAQ. This CDR3 comprises 14 residues. The germline V and J ends were trimmed by 1 base and 7 bases, with 14 bases remaining between them. The CDR3 is CASSLGLESNEQYF. CDR3 nucleotide sequence: TGTGCCAGCAGCTTAGGGTTAGAAAGCAATGAGCAGTACTTC.

The chain is built from TRBV5-6 and TRBJ1-2, with 7 positions matching TRBD1. Germline-derived CDR1 and CDR2 are SGHDT and YYEEEE. Trimming at V came to 2 bases and at J to 0 bases, leaving 10 bases not matched to a gene. The length of the CDR3 is 17 residues. The CDR3 DNA sequence: TGTGCCAGCAGCTTAGGCGACAGGGTAAAGGCTAACTATGGCTACACCTTC. Translated: CASSLGDRVKANYGYTF.

The V call is TRBV7-2, the J call TRBJ2-7; 9 bases line up with TRBD1. This CDR3 has 15 residues. In germline, CDR1 is SGHTA, CDR2 FQGNSA. V was pared by 6 bases and J by 4 bases, with 10 bases of the junction left unmatched. CDR3 amino acids: CASSPTGTGPYEQYF. The CDR3 region has the DNA TGTGCCAGCAGTCCGACCGGGACAGGGCCGTACGAGCAGTACTTC.

This sequence joins TRBV5-5 and TRBJ1-2; D is possibly TRBD1 (6 bases). V dropped 1 base and J dropped 0 bases, with 16 bases sitting between them. Germline loops: CDR1 SGHKS, CDR2 YYEKEE (reference sequence). The CDR3 runs to 17 residues. The CDR3 region has the DNA TGTGCCAGCAGCTTGTCGGGGCGCAGGGGAACTAACTATGGCTACACCTTC. It codes for CASSLSGRRGTNYGYTF.

The chain employs TRBV14 and TRBJ2-1, with 7 bases fitting TRBD1. The V gene's germline CDR1 is SGHDN and CDR2 FVKESK. V was clipped by 4 bases and J by 4 bases; unmatched bases: 13. This CDR3 comprises 17 residues. The CDR3 bases are TGTGCCAGCAGCCCCCCAACAGGACAGGCGAGATACAATGAGCAGTTCTTC. Residues: CASSPPTGQARYNEQFF.

This clonotype has only a few counts. The rearrangement joins TRBV7-2 to TRBJ2-3, with 14 positions matching TRBD2. J was trimmed by 4 bases and V by 4 bases; bases with no gene match: 13. The germline V gene encodes CDR1 SGHTA and CDR2 FQGNSA. The CDR3 extends over 19 amino acids. CDR3 DNA: TGTGCCAGCAGCTCGGGGAGACAGGGACTAGCGGGAGTTGCAGATACGCAGTATTTT. It is translated as CASSSGRQGLAGVADTQYF.

The chain has TRBV5-5 and TRBJ1-2; no firm D call. Deletions cut 0 bases from V and 4 bases from J, with 10 bases between. Germline V CDR1 and CDR2: SGHKS, YYEKEE (reference sequence). The CDR3 has 14 residues. CDR3 residues: CASSLGSTPYGYTF. CDR3 nucleotides: TGTGCCAGCAGCTTGGGATCTACCCCCTATGGCTACACCTTC.

Only a few counts were recorded for this clonotype. The V call is TRBV4-3, the J call TRBJ2-7; 10 positions agree with TRBD2. There are 14 residues in the CDR3. Germline-derived CDR1 and CDR2 are LGHNA and YSLEER. V was pared by 2 bases and J by 2 bases, with 0 bases of the junction left unmatched. CDR3 nucleotides: TGCGCCAGCAGCCAACTAGCGGGAGCCTACGAGCAGTACTTC. Amino acid sequence: CASSQLAGAYEQYF.

This chain uses TRBV11-2 with TRBJ2-4; no clear D gene. Trimming pared 0 bases from V and 13 bases from J, leaving 7 bases between. The germline gives CDR1 SGHAT, CDR2 FQNNGV. The CDR3 sequence is 11 residues long. This chain's CDR3 is CASSLELGQYF. CDR3 DNA: TGTGCCAGCAGCTTAGAGTTAGGGCAGTACTTC.

The rearrangement uses TRBV9 and TRBJ2-1, with D maybe TRBD2 (5 bases). V lost 0 bases to trimming and J lost 7 bases, with 11 bases between them. There are 14 residues in the CDR3. Germline-derived CDR1 and CDR2 are SGDLS and YYNGEE. CDR3 coding DNA: TGTGCCAGCAGCGTAGCTCGGGGTAGGAATGAGCAGTTCTTC. It yields the protein CASSVARGRNEQFF.